One sample yielded the 29 T cell receptor beta chains listed below, sequenced in a study of beta chain features in type 1 diabetes. Sequenced material consisted of expressed TCRB transcripts (all of the isolated RNA was reverse transcribed). This table comes from immunoSEQ multiplex PCR, and its TCRdb copy is limited to in-frame clones, with some not included. The sample contains about 140,000 clones, about 9.1% of which appear only once. The material sequenced was central memory CD4+ T cells from blood. All receptors come from a woman aged 40 to 50 in good health.

The rearrangement joins TRBV11-2 to TRBJ2-7; D is unclear. The germline CDR1 and CDR2 sequences are SGHAT and FQNNGV. V lost 2 bases to trimming and J lost 0 bases, with 11 bases between them. The CDR3 has 15 amino acids. The CDR3 sequence: CASSLNTDTSYEQYF. CDR3 DNA: TGTGCCAGCAGCTTAAATACAGACACCTCCTACGAGCAGTACTTC.

The chain recombines TRBV19 with TRBJ1-1; D might be TRBD1 (5 bases). CDR1 and CDR2 (germline): LNHDA, SQIVND (reference sequence). The V end lost 2 bases, the J end lost 4 bases, and 20 bases lay between the germline ends. This CDR3 has 17 amino acids. The CDR3 DNA sequence: TGTGCCAGTAGTATATCCCGGACATCAGGGTCAGCCACTGAAGCTTTCTTT. Protein: CASSISRTSGSATEAFF.

The CDR3 DNA is TGTGCCAGCACCAATCACAGGGCAGATACGCAGTATTTT. Protein product: CASTNHRADTQYF. V usage is TRBV6-1 and J usage is TRBJ2-3, with D perhaps matching TRBD1 (6 bases). Trimming took 7 bases from V and 4 from J, leaving 12 bases between them. Germline CDR1 reads MNHNS; CDR2 reads SASEGT. The CDR3 is made up of 13 amino acids.

The chain joins TRBV5-1 to TRBJ1-5, with a weak D call TRBD1 (5 bases). V gave up 0 bases and J gave up 4 bases, with 8 bases separating them. Looked up from germline, CDR1 is SGHRS and CDR2 is YFSETQ. CDR3 length: 14 residues. The DNA of the CDR3 is TGCGCCAGCAGCTTGGGCGGGGCTAATCAGCCCCAGCATTTT. Its protein product is CASSLGGANQPQHF.

This clone turned up a few times. The chain joins TRBV6-4 to TRBJ2-3, with D perhaps TRBD1 (6 bases). CDR1 and CDR2 from the germline V gene are MRHNA and SNTAGT. The V gene lost 5 bases and the J gene lost 4 bases, with 10 bases spanning the gap. This CDR3 spans 13 amino acids. The CDR3 DNA follows: TGTGCCAGCAGTCAGACAGGAGCAGATACGCAGTATTTT. This codes for CASSQTGADTQYF.

This clone turned up a few times. The chain links TRBV5-1 to TRBJ2-2; TRBD1 matches at 9 bases. V was clipped by 3 bases and J by 6 bases; unmatched bases: 0. Germline assignment: CDR1 SGHRS and CDR2 YFSETQ. This CDR3 has 13 residues. DNA of the CDR3: TGCGCCAGCAGCTGGACAGGGGCCGGGGAGCTGTTTTTT. Translating it yields CASSWTGAGELFF.

This clone was recorded a few times. The V call is TRBV4-2, the J call TRBJ2-7; 10 nucleotides agree with TRBD2. The CDR3 is 15 residues long. Germline V CDR1 and CDR2: LGHNA, YNFKEQ. Trimming removed 2 bases from V and 0 bases from J; junction bases left unmatched: 1. The CDR3 protein is CASSQLAGDSYEQYF. The CDR3 coding sequence is TGTGCCAGCAGCCAACTAGCGGGGGACTCCTACGAGCAGTACTTC.

This clone appeared a few times. The chain combines TRBV10-1 with TRBJ1-1; D possibly corresponds to TRBD1 (5 bases). The V gene's germline CDR1 is WNHNN and CDR2 SYGVQD (reference sequence). Trimming removed 4 bases from V and 4 bases from J, with 13 bases in between. This CDR3 has 14 amino acids. CDR3 in DNA: TGCGCCAGCAGTGGCGGGGCGTTGGCCACTGAAGCTTTCTTT. It encodes CASSGGALATEAFF.

This clone was counted many times. The rearrangement links TRBV11-2 to TRBJ2-5; 9 bases fit TRBD2. CDR3 length: 16 amino acids. V shed 2 bases and J 0 bases; nucleotides not matched to a gene: 4. Germline CDR1 is SGHAT and CDR2 is FQNNGV. CDR3 nucleotide sequence: TGTGCCAGCAGCTTAAGCCTAGCGGGGAACCAAGAGACCCAGTACTTC. This codes for CASSLSLAGNQETQYF.

This chain connects TRBV13 to TRBJ1-4, with D possibly matching TRBD1 (5 bases). Germline V lookup: CDR1 PRHDT, CDR2 FYEKMQ (reference sequence). Trimming took off 5 bases at V and 3 bases at J, with 19 bases between the two ends. This CDR3 has 17 amino acids. The CDR3 spells CASSPPRRQTANEKLFF. The CDR3 DNA sequence: TGTGCCAGCAGCCCCCCCCGCCGACAGACCGCTAATGAAAAACTGTTTTTT.

This clone was observed a handful of times. The rearrangement joins TRBV7-2 to TRBJ2-2; 14 nucleotides agree with TRBD2. The junction had 4 bases not matched to a gene; V was cut back by 5 bases and J by 8 bases. CDR1 is SGHTA, CDR2 FQGNSA, per germline. The CDR3 totals 15 residues. CDR3 residues: CASSRLAGGQGELFF. CDR3 nucleotide sequence: TGTGCCAGCAGCCGACTAGCGGGGGGGCAGGGGGAGCTGTTTTTT.

There are a few counts of this clone. This chain links TRBV11-2 with TRBJ1-6; D is undetermined. The CDR3 contains 16 residues. Germline V gene lookup returns CDR1 SGHAT and CDR2 FQNNGV. The V gene lost 5 bases and the J gene lost 10 bases, with 21 bases spanning the gap. The CDR3 protein is CASSQDPGRMQSPLHF. In DNA form, the CDR3 reads TGTGCCAGCAGCCAAGATCCCGGCAGGATGCAATCACCCCTCCACTTT.

This clone appeared a few times. This chain connects TRBV4-1 to TRBJ2-7; 9 bases are shared with TRBD2. V dropped 4 bases and J dropped 1; count of bases not matched to a gene: 5. Germline CDR1 and CDR2: MGHRA and YSYEKL. The CDR3 consists of 15 residues. The CDR3: CASSLGLANSYEQYF. CDR3 coding DNA: TGCGCCAGCAGCCTTGGACTAGCGAATTCCTACGAGCAGTACTTC.

This clone appeared a few times. In nucleotides, the CDR3 is TGCGCCAGCAGCTCAGGGGATCTATCCGAGCAGTACTTC. It specifies CASSSGDLSEQYF. This chain uses TRBV5-1 with TRBJ2-7; tentative D call: TRBD1 (6 bases). Germline-derived CDR1 and CDR2 are SGHRS and YFSETQ. The CDR3 spans 13 residues. The ends were cut back, 3 bases at V and 6 bases at J, with 13 bases in the middle.

This rearrangement joins TRBV15 to TRBJ1-5, with D tentatively TRBD1 (5 bases). Trimming cost V 0 bases and J 4 bases, with 10 bases left between them. This CDR3 has 15 amino acids. In germline, CDR1 is LNHNV, CDR2 YYDKDF (reference sequence). DNA for the CDR3: TGTGCCACCAGCAGAGAGACAGCCAGGAATCAGCCCCAGCATTTT. Its protein is CATSRETARNQPQHF.

CDR3 DNA sequence: TGTGCCAGCAGCTTAACCGGGACAGGGAATCGTGGCTACACCTTC. Translated: CASSLTGTGNRGYTF. V usage is TRBV5-6 and J usage is TRBJ1-2, with TRBD1 matching 9 bases. V dropped 2 bases and J dropped 7; count of bases not matched to a gene: 9. Per the germline V gene, CDR1 is SGHDT and CDR2 is YYEEEE. The CDR3 has 15 residues.

This clone came up a few times. The chain couples TRBV13 to TRBJ2-1; D might be TRBD1 (6 bases). This CDR3 spans 17 amino acids. Germline V lookup: CDR1 PRHDT, CDR2 FYEKMQ (reference sequence). Trimming took 6 bases from V and 7 from J, leaving 25 bases between them. CDR3 in DNA: TGTGCCAGCAGTCAGAGCATTAGGTCCCGGGACATTAATGAGCAGTTCTTC. Translated: CASSQSIRSRDINEQFF.

This clone occurred a few times. V gene TRBV11-2 combines with J gene TRBJ2-5; 10 nucleotides align to TRBD2. V shed 2 bases, J shed 3 bases, and the junction held 6 bases outside the gene matches. The CDR3 sequence is 16 residues long. CDR1 SGHAT and CDR2 FQNNGV come from the germline V gene. The CDR3 DNA reads TGTGCCAGCAGCTTAAGAGGGGGACTAGCGAAAGAGACCCAGTACTTC. Protein: CASSLRGGLAKETQYF.

This clone was counted only a few times. This chain uses TRBV7-9 with TRBJ2-3, with 9 bases fitting TRBD1. The trim removed 1 base at V and 2 bases at J, leaving 7 bases unmatched. This CDR3 region has 17 residues. CDR1 is SEHNR, CDR2 FQNEAQ, per germline (reference sequence). CDR3 protein: CASSLVTGGWSTDTQYF. CDR3 sequence (DNA): TGTGCCAGCAGCTTAGTAACAGGGGGCTGGTCCACAGATACGCAGTATTTT.

This clone occurred a few times. The J gene is TRBJ2-7, the V gene TRBV7-2, with 10 nucleotides matching TRBD2. Germline CDR1 reads SGHTA; CDR2 reads FQGNSA. The CDR3 covers 19 residues. V was pared by 8 bases and J by 4 bases, with 23 bases of the junction left unmatched. The CDR3 sequence: CASGRSRQSGGAFGYEQYF. CDR3 coding DNA: TGTGCCAGCGGCCGATCCCGTCAAAGCGGGGGGGCCTTCGGGTACGAGCAGTACTTC.

The chain is built from TRBV29-1 and TRBJ2-5; D may be TRBD2 (5 bases). Germline V gene data show CDR1 as SQVTM and CDR2 as ANQGSEA. The CDR3 totals 12 residues. V lost 8 bases and J 6 bases, leaving 16 bases between the germline ends. The CDR3 protein is CSFRVRGQTQYF. CDR3 coding DNA: TGCAGCTTCAGAGTTCGGGGTCAGACCCAGTACTTC.

J is TRBJ2-3 and V is TRBV2; 14 nucleotides agree with TRBD2. The V gene end was trimmed by 5 bases and the J gene end by 5 bases; junction bases not matched to a gene: 3. Germline lookup yields CDR1 SNHLY and CDR2 FYNNEI. This CDR3 has 15 amino acids. CDR3 DNA: TGTGCCAGCAGTAGACTAGCGGGGGGGAGAGATACGCAGTATTTT. As protein: CASSRLAGGRDTQYF.

This sequence joins TRBV12-5 and TRBJ1-5, with D hard to call. The CDR3 has 15 amino acids. CDR1 is LGHNT and CDR2 is FRNRAP in the germline V gene. V was trimmed by 1 base and J by 0 bases, leaving 7 bases between them. The CDR3 region has the DNA TGTGCTAGTGGTTTGGGCGTAGATAGCAATCAGCCCCAGCATTTT. Translation gives CASGLGVDSNQPQHF.

This clone was picked up a small number of times. V and J are TRBV25-1 and TRBJ2-7; D gene ambiguous. Germline CDR1 and CDR2: MGHDK and SYGVNS. The CDR3 consists of 13 residues. The V and J ends lost 5 bases and 0 bases respectively, with 8 bases between them. In nucleotides, the CDR3 is TGTGCCAGCAGTCTTGAGGTCTCCTACGAGCAGTACTTC. Translation gives CASSLEVSYEQYF.

This chain joins TRBV7-6 and TRBJ2-1; D unclear. Germline V CDR1 and CDR2: SGHVS, FNYEAQ. The CDR3 has 13 residues. The V and J ends lost 0 bases and 9 bases respectively, with 9 bases between them. CDR3 DNA: TGTGCCAGCAGCTTAGCAGTAGCCGGTGAGCAGTTCTTC. Translating gives CASSLAVAGEQFF.

This clone has more than one count but fewer than ten. The V gene is TRBV29-1, the J gene TRBJ1-2, with TRBD1 as a possible D gene (6 bases). CDR3 length: 11 residues. CDR1 and CDR2 (germline): SQVTM, ANQGSEA. The V and J ends lost 7 bases and 7 bases respectively, with 13 bases between them. CDR3 sequence reads: CSAQGSSGYTF. In DNA, the CDR3 is TGCAGCGCTCAGGGGAGTAGTGGCTACACCTTC.

Only a few counts were recorded for this clone. This rearrangement joins TRBV18 to TRBJ2-1; D call uncertain. Between the trimmed V and J ends, which lost 1 base and 9 bases, there was a span of 19 bases. This CDR3 contains 16 residues. CDR1 is KGHSH and CDR2 is LQKENI in the germline V gene. CDR3 region: CASSPQPDGAHGEQFF. As DNA, the CDR3 is TGTGCCAGCTCACCACAGCCAGACGGAGCCCACGGTGAGCAGTTCTTC.

This clone was picked up many times. This chain joins TRBV2 and TRBJ2-7; 7 positions match TRBD1. The CDR3 is made up of 16 amino acids. Germline CDR1 SNHLY, CDR2 FYNNEI. The J segment lost 3 bases and the V segment lost 3 bases, leaving 11 bases of the junction unmatched. The CDR3 nucleotides read TGTGCCAGCAGTGAGCCCCCGAATTACAGGGGCTACGAGCAGTACTTC. It is translated as CASSEPPNYRGYEQYF.

CDR3 residues: CASSSDIVAKNIQYF. CDR3 coding DNA: TGCGCCAGCAGCTCGGACATCGTAGCCAAAAACATTCAGTACTTC. The V gene is TRBV5-1, the J gene TRBJ2-4; a possible D gene is TRBD1 (5 bases). In germline, CDR1 is SGHRS, CDR2 YFSETQ. Trimming took 3 bases from V and 0 from J, leaving 10 bases between them. There are 15 residues in the CDR3.